The 12 T cell receptor beta chains below all came from one sample that was sequenced in a study of identical twins. MiXCR was run by TCRdb on the 5' RACE reads, yielding one entry per CDR3 protein. The sample holds 470,000 or so distinct CDR3 sequences, 20% to 25% seen once. The sample was also reused in another study, on T cells expressing NK-cell markers.

Sequenced: CD4+ T cells sorted from blood. Receptors were obtained from a woman aged 18-29 years in good health.

The genes are TRBV15 and TRBJ2-2; either TRBD1 or TRBD2 may fit D (5 bases each). Germline assignment: CDR1 LNHNV and CDR2 YYDKDF (reference sequence). V lost 5 bases to trimming and J lost 3 bases, with 13 bases between them. The CDR3 totals 15 residues. The CDR3 sequence: CATSYGTADTGELFF. In DNA, the CDR3 is TGTGCCACCAGCTACGGGACGGCCGACACCGGGGAGCTGTTTTTT.

The chain uses TRBV20-1 and TRBJ1-2, with D uncertain. Per germline, CDR1 DFQATT and CDR2 SNEGSKA (reference sequence). The CDR3 extends over 15 amino acids. Deletions cut 0 bases from V and 2 bases from J, with 13 bases between. The CDR3 nucleotides read TGCAGTGCTAGAGATTACGGGGTCCGAAACTATGGCTACACCTTC. Translated, it gives CSARDYGVRNYGYTF.

This chain's CDR3 is CASSLGLAGAPYNEQFF. Here the CDR3 DNA reads TGCGCCAGCAGCCTGGGACTAGCGGGGGCCCCCTACAATGAGCAGTTCTTC. The V call is TRBV5-1, the J call TRBJ2-1; 14 nucleotides line up with TRBD2. Trimming took 4 bases from V and 2 from J; bases not matched to a gene: 5. This CDR3 has 17 amino acids. Germline V CDR1 and CDR2: SGHRS, YFSETQ. The whole variable domain, filled in from reference TRBV5-1 and TRBJ2-1, reads KAGVTQTPRYLIKTRGQQVTLSCSPISGHRSVSWYQQTPGQGLQFLFEYFSETQRNKGNFPGRFSGRQFSNSRSEMNVSTLELGDSALYLCASSLGLAGAPYNEQFFGPGTRLTVL.

The rearrangement joins TRBV11-2 to TRBJ2-4; 9 nucleotides align to TRBD2. CDR3 length equals 21 residues. CDR1 and CDR2 from the germline V gene are SGHAT and FQNNGV. The junction had 18 bases not matched to a gene; V was cut back by 3 bases and J by 0 bases. The chain's CDR3 is CASSFKSPAGGGFGAKNIQYF. The CDR3 bases are TGTGCCAGCAGCTTTAAGTCCCCAGCGGGGGGCGGGTTCGGAGCCAAAAACATTCAGTACTTC.

This clonotype was observed a handful of times. The rearrangement links TRBV20-1 to TRBJ1-2; 12 nucleotides align to TRBD1. Per germline, CDR1 DFQATT and CDR2 SNEGSKA (reference sequence). V trimming: 6 bases; J trimming: 4 bases; junction bases outside the gene matches: 6. The CDR3 has 14 residues. The CDR3 is CSAAGTGGAYGYTF. The CDR3 region has the DNA TGCAGTGCCGCCGGGACAGGGGGCGCCTATGGCTACACCTTC.

The chain combines TRBV20-1 with TRBJ2-1; D might be TRBD2 (5 bases). Trimming removed 6 bases from V and 10 bases from J, with 10 bases in between. Germline V gene lookup returns CDR1 DFQATT and CDR2 SNEGSKA (reference sequence). The CDR3 runs 10 residues. For the CDR3, the DNA is TGCAGTGCCCTGAGCGGAGAGCAGTTCTTC. It codes for CSALSGEQFF.

The chain joins TRBV20-1 to TRBJ2-1; D not certain. Germline CDR1 DFQATT, CDR2 SNEGSKA (reference sequence). V lost 2 bases and J lost 6, with 8 bases in between. This CDR3 comprises 12 residues. As DNA, the CDR3 is TGCAGTGCTAGATGGGCCATCAATGAGCAGTTCTTC. It codes for CSARWAINEQFF.

This clonotype was seen more than once but under ten times. The chain has TRBV3-1 and TRBJ2-2; TRBD2 agrees at 8 bases. The CDR3 contains 16 residues. With 4 bases clipped from V and 2 bases from J, the junction kept 6 bases outside the gene matches. Germline V gene sequence: CDR1 LGHDT, CDR2 YNNKEL (reference sequence). The CDR3 protein is CASSRELAANTGELFF. The CDR3 DNA is TGTGCCAGCAGCCGAGAACTAGCGGCCAACACCGGGGAGCTGTTTTTT.

This clonotype was counted a few times. The J gene is TRBJ2-3, the V gene TRBV12-3 or TRBV12-4, with unresolved D. The CDR3 length is 13 residues. V lost 6 bases and J lost 2, with 9 bases in between. The CDR3 nucleotides read TGTGCCAGCAGCCCCACGGTCACAGATACGCAGTATTTT. Its protein product is CASSPTVTDTQYF.

This clonotype was detected a few times. This sequence joins TRBV27 and TRBJ1-1; tentatively, D is TRBD1 (6 bases). V gave up 7 bases and J gave up 7 bases, with 19 bases separating them. Germline CDR1 and CDR2: MNHEY and SMNVEV (reference sequence). The CDR3 is 14 amino acids. The chain's CDR3 is CASTERWGGDEAFF. In DNA form, the CDR3 reads TGTGCCAGCACCGAAAGGTGGGGGGGCGATGAAGCTTTCTTT.

This clonotype was seen only a few times. The V gene is TRBV4-3, the J gene TRBJ2-1; 9 nucleotides line up with TRBD2. The CDR3 has 16 residues. V shed 0 bases and J 9 bases; nucleotides not matched to a gene: 9. Germline values: CDR1 LGHNA, CDR2 YSLEER. CDR3 coding DNA: TGCGCCAGCAGCCAAGATCATGCGCGGGAGGGGGCTGAGCAGTTCTTC. It codes for CASSQDHAREGAEQFF.

This clonotype has at least ten counts. The V call is TRBV4-3, the J call TRBJ1-5; the D is unclear. This CDR3 contains 14 residues. V was trimmed by 1 base and J by 7 bases, leaving 11 bases between them. The germline V gene encodes CDR1 LGHNA and CDR2 YSLEER. The CDR3 region has the DNA TGCGCCAGCAGCCAAGGAGGGTCCCAACAGCCCCAGCATTTT. It specifies CASSQGGSQQPQHF.